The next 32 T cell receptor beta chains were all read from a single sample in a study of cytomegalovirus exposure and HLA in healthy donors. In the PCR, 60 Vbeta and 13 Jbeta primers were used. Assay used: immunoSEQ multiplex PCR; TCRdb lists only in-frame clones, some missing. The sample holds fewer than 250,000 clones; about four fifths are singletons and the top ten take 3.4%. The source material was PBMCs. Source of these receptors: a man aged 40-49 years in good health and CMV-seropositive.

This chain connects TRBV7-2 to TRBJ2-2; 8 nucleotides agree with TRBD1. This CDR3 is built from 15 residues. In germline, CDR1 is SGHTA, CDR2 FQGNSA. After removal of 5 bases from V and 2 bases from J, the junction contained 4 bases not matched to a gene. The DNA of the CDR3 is TGTGCCAGCAGCCGCGGACAGGGAAACACCGGGGAGCTGTTTTTT. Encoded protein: CASSRGQGNTGELFF.

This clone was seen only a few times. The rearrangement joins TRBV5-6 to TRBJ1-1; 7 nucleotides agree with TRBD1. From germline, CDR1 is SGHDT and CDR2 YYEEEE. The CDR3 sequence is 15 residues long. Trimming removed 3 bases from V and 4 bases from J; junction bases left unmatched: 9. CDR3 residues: CASSSQTGRATEAFF. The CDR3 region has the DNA TGTGCCAGCAGCTCTCAGACAGGGCGTGCCACTGAAGCTTTCTTT.

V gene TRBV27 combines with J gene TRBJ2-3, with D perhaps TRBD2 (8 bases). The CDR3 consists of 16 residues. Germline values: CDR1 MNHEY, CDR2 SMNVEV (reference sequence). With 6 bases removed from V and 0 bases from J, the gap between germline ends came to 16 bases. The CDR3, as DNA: TGTGCCAGCAGCCCGGGAGGGGGCCCTAGCACAGATACGCAGTATTTT. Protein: CASSPGGGPSTDTQYF.

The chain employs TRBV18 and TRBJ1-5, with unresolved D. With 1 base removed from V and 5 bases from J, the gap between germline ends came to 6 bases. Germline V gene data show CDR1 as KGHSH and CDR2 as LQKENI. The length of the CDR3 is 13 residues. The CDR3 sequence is CASSPLPYQPQHF. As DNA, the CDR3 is TGTGCCAGCTCACCACTCCCCTATCAGCCCCAGCATTTT.

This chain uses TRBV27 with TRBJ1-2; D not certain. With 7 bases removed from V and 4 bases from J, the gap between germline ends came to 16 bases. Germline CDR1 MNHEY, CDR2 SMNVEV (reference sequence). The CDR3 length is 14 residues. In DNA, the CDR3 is TGTGCCAGCACCTGTCCCCCTAGGAGCTATGGCTACACCTTC. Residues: CASTCPPRSYGYTF.

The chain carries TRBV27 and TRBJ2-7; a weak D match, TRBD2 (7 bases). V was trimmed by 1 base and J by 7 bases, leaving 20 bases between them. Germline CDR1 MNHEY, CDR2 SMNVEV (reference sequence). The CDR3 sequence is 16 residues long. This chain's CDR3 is CASSLWGGTSGGEQYF. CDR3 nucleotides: TGTGCCAGCAGTTTATGGGGGGGGACATCGGGAGGAGAGCAGTACTTC.

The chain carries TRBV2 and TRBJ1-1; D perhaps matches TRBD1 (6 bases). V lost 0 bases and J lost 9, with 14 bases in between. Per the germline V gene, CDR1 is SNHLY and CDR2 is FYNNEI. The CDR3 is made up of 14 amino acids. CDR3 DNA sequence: TGTGCCAGCAGTGAAGCGCTGGGACAAAATCAAGCTTTCTTT. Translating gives CASSEALGQNQAFF.

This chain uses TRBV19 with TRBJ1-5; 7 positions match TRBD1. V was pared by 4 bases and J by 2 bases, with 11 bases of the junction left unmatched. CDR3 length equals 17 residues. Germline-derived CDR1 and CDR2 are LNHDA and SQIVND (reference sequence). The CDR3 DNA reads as TGTGCCAGTAGTACGCTCGCCGGGACAGAAGGCAATCAGCCCCAGCATTTT. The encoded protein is CASSTLAGTEGNQPQHF.

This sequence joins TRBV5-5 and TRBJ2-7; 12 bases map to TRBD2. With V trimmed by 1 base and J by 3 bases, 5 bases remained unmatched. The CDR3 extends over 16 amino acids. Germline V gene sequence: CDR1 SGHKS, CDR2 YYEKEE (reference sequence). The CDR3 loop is CASSLTSGGIFYEQYF. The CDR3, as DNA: TGTGCCAGCAGCTTGACTAGCGGGGGGATCTTCTACGAGCAGTACTTC.

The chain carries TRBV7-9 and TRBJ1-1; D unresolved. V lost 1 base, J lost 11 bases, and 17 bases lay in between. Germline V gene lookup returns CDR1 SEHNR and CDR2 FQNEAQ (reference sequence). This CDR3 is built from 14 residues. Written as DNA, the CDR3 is TGTGCCAGCAGCTTAGGTGCGGGTGGGGTTGCCGCTTTCTTT. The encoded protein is CASSLGAGGVAAFF.

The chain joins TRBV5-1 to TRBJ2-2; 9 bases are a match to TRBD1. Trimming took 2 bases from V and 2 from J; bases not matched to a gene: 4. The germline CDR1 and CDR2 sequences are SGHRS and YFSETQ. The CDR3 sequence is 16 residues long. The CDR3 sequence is CASSFGDRVNTGELFF. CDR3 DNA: TGCGCCAGCAGCTTCGGGGACAGGGTAAACACCGGGGAGCTGTTTTTT.

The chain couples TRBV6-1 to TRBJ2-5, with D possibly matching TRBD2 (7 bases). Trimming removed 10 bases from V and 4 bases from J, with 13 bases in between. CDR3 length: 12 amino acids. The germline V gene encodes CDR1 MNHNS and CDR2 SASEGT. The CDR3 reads CATTGGVETQYF. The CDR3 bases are TGTGCCACGACGGGGGGCGTAGAGACCCAGTACTTC.

Here the CDR3 reads CASSSPLGGARNTEAFF. CDR3 nucleotides: TGTGCCAGCAGTTCCCCCCTGGGGGGGGCTAGGAACACTGAAGCTTTCTTT. The V call is TRBV28, the J call TRBJ1-1; D is perhaps TRBD1 (6 bases). There are 17 residues in the CDR3. Germline CDR1 is MDHEN and CDR2 is SYDVKM. V was cut by 4 bases and J by 1 base, with 19 bases left in between. Full variable domain (missing parts from reference TRBV28 and TRBJ1-1): DVKVTQSSRYLVKRTGEKVFLECVQDMDHENMFWYRQDPGLGLRLIYFSYDVKMKEKGDIPEGYSVSREKKERFSLILESASTNQTSMYLCASSSPLGGARNTEAFFGQGTRLTVV.

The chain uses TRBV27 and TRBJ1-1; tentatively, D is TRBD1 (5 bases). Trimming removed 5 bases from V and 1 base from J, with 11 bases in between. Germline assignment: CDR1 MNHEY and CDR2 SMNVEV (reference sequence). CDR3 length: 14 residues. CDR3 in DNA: TGTGCCAGCAGTGAACGGCAGGGGAACACTGAAGCTTTCTTT. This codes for CASSERQGNTEAFF.

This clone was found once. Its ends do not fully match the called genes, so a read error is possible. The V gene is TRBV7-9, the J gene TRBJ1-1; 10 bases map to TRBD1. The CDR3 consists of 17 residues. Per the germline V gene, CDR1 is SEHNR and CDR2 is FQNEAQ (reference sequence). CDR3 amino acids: CSSFDRGLRGPATEAFF. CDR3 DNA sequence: TGTTCCAGCTTTGACAGGGGGCTGAGGGGGCCCGCCACTGAAGCTTTCTTT. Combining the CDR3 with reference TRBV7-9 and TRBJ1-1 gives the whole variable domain DTGVSQNPRHKITKRGQNVTFRCDPISEHNRLYWYRQTLGQGPEFLTYFQNEAQLEKSRLLSDRFSAERPKGSFSTLEIQRTEQGDSAMYLCSSFDRGLRGPATEAFFGQGTRLTVV.

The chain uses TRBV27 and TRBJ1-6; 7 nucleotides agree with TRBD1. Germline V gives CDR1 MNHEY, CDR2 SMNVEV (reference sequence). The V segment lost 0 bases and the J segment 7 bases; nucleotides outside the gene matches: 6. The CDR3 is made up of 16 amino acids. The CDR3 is CASSLSWDSTNSPLHF. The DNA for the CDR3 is TGTGCCAGCAGTTTATCGTGGGACAGCACCAATTCACCCCTCCACTTT.

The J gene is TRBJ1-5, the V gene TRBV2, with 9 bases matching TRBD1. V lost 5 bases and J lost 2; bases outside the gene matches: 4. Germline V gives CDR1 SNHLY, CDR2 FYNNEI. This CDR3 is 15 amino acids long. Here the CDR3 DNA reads TGTGCCAGCAGTCAACAGGGGGCCGGCAATCAGCCCCAGCATTTT. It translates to CASSQQGAGNQPQHF.

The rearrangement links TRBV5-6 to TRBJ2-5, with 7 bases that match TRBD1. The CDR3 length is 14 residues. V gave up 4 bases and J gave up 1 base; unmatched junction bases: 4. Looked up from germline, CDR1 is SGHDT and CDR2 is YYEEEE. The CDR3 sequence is CASSTGQSQETQYF. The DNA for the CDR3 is TGTGCCAGCAGCACGGGACAGAGCCAAGAGACCCAGTACTTC.

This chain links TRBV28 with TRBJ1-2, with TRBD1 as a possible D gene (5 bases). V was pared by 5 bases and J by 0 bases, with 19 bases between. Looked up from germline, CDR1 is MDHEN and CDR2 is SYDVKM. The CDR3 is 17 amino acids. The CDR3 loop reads CASSPTFLGPSNYGYTF. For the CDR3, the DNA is TGTGCCAGCAGTCCGACCTTCCTGGGGCCCTCTAACTATGGCTACACCTTC.

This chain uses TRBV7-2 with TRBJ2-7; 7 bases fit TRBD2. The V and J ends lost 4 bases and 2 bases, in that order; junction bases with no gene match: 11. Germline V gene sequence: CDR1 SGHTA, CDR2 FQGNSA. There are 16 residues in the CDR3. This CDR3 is CASSSSSGSIPYEQYF. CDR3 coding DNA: TGTGCCAGCAGCTCATCTAGCGGCTCGATTCCCTACGAGCAGTACTTC.

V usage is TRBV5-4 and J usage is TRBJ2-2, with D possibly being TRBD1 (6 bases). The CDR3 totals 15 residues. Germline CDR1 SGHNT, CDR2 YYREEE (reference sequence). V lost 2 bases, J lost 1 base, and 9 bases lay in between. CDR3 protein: CASSFGTLNTGELFF. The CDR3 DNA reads TGTGCCAGCAGCTTCGGGACACTGAACACCGGGGAGCTGTTTTTT.

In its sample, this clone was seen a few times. The CDR3 protein is CASSLSAGGYEKLFF. As DNA, the CDR3 is TGTGCCAGCAGCTTAAGCGCAGGGGGGTATGAAAAACTGTTTTTT. The chain employs TRBV7-8 and TRBJ1-4, with 7 bases aligning to TRBD1. CDR3 length equals 15 residues. Per the germline V gene, CDR1 is SGHVS and CDR2 is FQNEAQ. V shed 2 bases and J 6 bases; nucleotides not matched to a gene: 6.

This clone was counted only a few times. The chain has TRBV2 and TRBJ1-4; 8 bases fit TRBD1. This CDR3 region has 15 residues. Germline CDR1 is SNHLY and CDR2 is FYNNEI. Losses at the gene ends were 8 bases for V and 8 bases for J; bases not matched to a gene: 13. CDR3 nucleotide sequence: TGTGCCAGCCGTCCACAGACAGGGGTCGGGGAAAAACTGTTTTTT. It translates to CASRPQTGVGEKLFF.

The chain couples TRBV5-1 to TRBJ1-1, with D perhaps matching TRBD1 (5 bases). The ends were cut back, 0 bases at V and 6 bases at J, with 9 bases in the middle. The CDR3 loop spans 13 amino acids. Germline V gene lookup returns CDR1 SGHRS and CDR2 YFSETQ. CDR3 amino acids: CASSLAGMAEAFF. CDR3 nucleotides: TGCGCCAGCAGCTTGGCAGGGATGGCTGAAGCTTTCTTT.

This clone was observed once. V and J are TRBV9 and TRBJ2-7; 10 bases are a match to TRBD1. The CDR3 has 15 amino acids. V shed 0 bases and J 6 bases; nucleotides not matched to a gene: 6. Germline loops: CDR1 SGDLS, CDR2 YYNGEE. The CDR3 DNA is TGTGCCAGCAGCGTAGGCTCTCGGACAGGGGGCGAGCAGTACTTC. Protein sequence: CASSVGSRTGGEQYF.

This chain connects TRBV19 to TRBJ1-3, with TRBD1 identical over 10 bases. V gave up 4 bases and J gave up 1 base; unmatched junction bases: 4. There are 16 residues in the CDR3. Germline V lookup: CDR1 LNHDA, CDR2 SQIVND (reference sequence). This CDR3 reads CASSKPGQGSGNTIYF. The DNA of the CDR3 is TGTGCCAGTAGTAAGCCGGGACAGGGGTCTGGAAACACCATATATTTT.

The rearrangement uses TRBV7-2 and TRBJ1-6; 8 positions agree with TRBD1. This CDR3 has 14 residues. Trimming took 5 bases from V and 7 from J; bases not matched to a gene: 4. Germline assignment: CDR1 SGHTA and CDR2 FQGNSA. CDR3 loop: CASSRTGWNSPLHF. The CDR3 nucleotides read TGTGCCAGCAGCCGGACAGGGTGGAATTCACCCCTCCACTTT.

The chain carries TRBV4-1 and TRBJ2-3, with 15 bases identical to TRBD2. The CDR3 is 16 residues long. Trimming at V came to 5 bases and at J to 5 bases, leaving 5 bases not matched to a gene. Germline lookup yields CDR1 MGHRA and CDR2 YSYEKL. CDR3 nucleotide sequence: TGCGCCAGCAGCAGGACTAGCGGGGGGGCGGAAGATACGCAGTATTTT. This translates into CASSRTSGGAEDTQYF.

The chain's CDR3 is CASSLSGTLDTQYF. CDR3 DNA: TGCGCCAGCAGCTTGAGCGGGACGTTAGATACGCAGTATTTT. This sequence joins TRBV5-1 and TRBJ2-3; 7 bases align to TRBD2. The CDR3 covers 14 residues. V gave up 1 base and J gave up 5 bases; unmatched junction bases: 4. Germline CDR1 reads SGHRS; CDR2 reads YFSETQ.

The CDR3 DNA is TGTGCCAGCAGCCCCTCGGGGGGGGGACGCGAGCAGTACTTC. This translates into CASSPSGGGREQYF. This sequence joins TRBV7-6 and TRBJ2-7; TRBD2 matches 8 bases. Germline assignment: CDR1 SGHVS and CDR2 FNYEAQ. The CDR3 length is 14 residues. The V segment lost 5 bases and the J segment 6 bases; nucleotides outside the gene matches: 9.

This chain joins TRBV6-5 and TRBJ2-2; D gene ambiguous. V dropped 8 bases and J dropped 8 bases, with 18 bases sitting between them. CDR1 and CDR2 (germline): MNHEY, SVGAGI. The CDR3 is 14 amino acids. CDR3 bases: TGTGCCAGCGGCCTCGGAGTCGTTGAAGGGGAGCTGTTTTTT. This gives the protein CASGLGVVEGELFF.

In DNA, the CDR3 is TGTGCCAGCAGCCCACTGGCTGGCGGAGCCTACGAGCAGTACTTC. Translation gives CASSPLAGGAYEQYF. This chain uses TRBV7-8 with TRBJ2-7; no reliable D call. Germline CDR1 is SGHVS and CDR2 is FQNEAQ. The V end lost 5 bases, the J end lost 2 bases, and 16 bases lay between the germline ends. The CDR3 is made up of 15 amino acids.